Presented here are 15 T cell receptor beta chains from one specimen sequenced in a study of molecular identifiers for immune sequencing clone quantification. TCRdb called the PCR reads again in MiXCR, with one record for every CDR3 protein. The data hold more than 450,000 distinct CDR3 sequences, with 25% observed a single time. Sequenced: naive CD8+ T cells from blood, with Jurkat cell RNA spiked in. Stated subset: FACS-sorted CD8+CD4-CCR7+CD45RA+ naive T cells. The receptors stem from a human donor in good health. Some libraries in this study had Jurkat cell RNA spiked in.

This clonotype appeared a few times. In DNA, the CDR3 is TGTGCCAGCAGCCCTCTAGTTCTCACAGATACGCAGTATTTT. Its translation: CASSPLVLTDTQYF. The chain uses TRBV12-3 or TRBV12-4 and TRBJ2-3; D is unresolved. Deletions cut 6 bases from V and 2 bases from J, with 12 bases between. This CDR3 is built from 14 residues.

This clonotype has a handful of counts. CDR3 bases: TGTGCCAGCTTCGCCGGGACAGGAACGGACAATGAGCAGTTCTTC. Its protein is CASFAGTGTDNEQFF. The genes are TRBV7-9 and TRBJ2-1; TRBD1 matches 8 bases. There are 15 residues in the CDR3. With V trimmed by 8 bases and J by 5 bases, 11 bases remained unmatched. Germline loops: CDR1 SEHNR, CDR2 FQNEAQ (reference sequence).

V and J are TRBV28 and TRBJ1-5; D ambiguous. This CDR3 spans 15 amino acids. CDR1 and CDR2 from the germline V gene are MDHEN and SYDVKM. Trimming shortened V by 5 bases and J by 0 bases, and 11 bases separated the two germline ends. In DNA form, the CDR3 reads TGTGCCAGCAGTAAAGACGTGTATAGCAATCAGCCCCAGCATTTT. It yields the protein CASSKDVYSNQPQHF.

The table lists this clonotype with a count of one. The rearrangement links TRBV7-9 to TRBJ1-5, with 7 bases lining up with TRBD1. The CDR3 extends over 17 amino acids. V shed 0 bases, J shed 6 bases, and the junction held 11 bases outside the gene matches. Germline lookup yields CDR1 SEHNR and CDR2 FQNEAQ (reference sequence). CDR3 nucleotides: TGTGCCAGCAGCTTAGCTGGGGCGCAGGGGGGGAGTCAGCCCCAGCATTTT. Its protein is CASSLAGAQGGSQPQHF.

This clonotype was detected ten times or more. The chain is built from TRBV5-6 and TRBJ1-1; no clear D. The CDR3 sequence is 14 residues long. The V end was cut by 2 bases, the J end by 5 bases, with 13 bases between. Germline V lookup: CDR1 SGHDT, CDR2 YYEEEE. CDR3 protein: CASSFWGSYTEAFF. Here the CDR3 DNA reads TGTGCCAGCAGCTTTTGGGGTTCGTATACTGAAGCTTTCTTT.

Regarding this clonotype: Since a much larger clone is just one base distant, this may be a read error. This sequence joins TRBV25-1 and TRBJ1-2; no firm D call. Germline CDR1 reads MGHDK; CDR2 reads SYGVNS. Deletions cut 8 bases from V and 8 bases from J, with 12 bases between. The CDR3 extends over 11 amino acids. The chain's CDR3 is CASAGGLGYTF. CDR3 nucleotide sequence: TGTGCCAGCGCAGGAGGGTTAGGCTACACCTTC.

The sample holds many counts of this clonotype. This sequence joins TRBV11-2 and TRBJ2-1, with D possibly being TRBD2 (5 bases). The CDR3 has 13 residues. Germline V CDR1 and CDR2: SGHAT, FQNNGV. The V end was cut by 1 base, the J end by 5 bases, with 6 bases between. The DNA of the CDR3 is TGTGCCAGCAGCTTAGGGGGAGACAATGAGCAGTTCTTC. Residues: CASSLGGDNEQFF.

Ten or more counts support this clonotype. V and J are TRBV7-2 and TRBJ1-5, with TRBD1 matching over 7 bases. Germline V lookup: CDR1 SGHTA, CDR2 FQGNSA. V shed 1 base and J 6 bases; nucleotides not matched to a gene: 6. The CDR3 runs to 15 residues. For the CDR3, the DNA is TGTGCCAGCAGCTTAGTGGAGGGGGCTCGTCAGCCCCAGCATTTT. Translating gives CASSLVEGARQPQHF.

As to this clonotype: This sequence may be a read error, since a much larger clone differs from it by one base. The chain links TRBV7-2 to TRBJ2-1; D unclear. Per germline, CDR1 SGHTA and CDR2 FQGNSA. The CDR3 contains 11 residues. V was shortened by 5 bases and J by 9 bases, with 8 bases between the two germline ends. The CDR3 spells CASSIPSEQFF. The DNA of the CDR3 is TGTGCCAGCAGCATTCCTAGTGAGCAGTTCTTC. Full variable domain (missing parts from reference TRBV7-2 and TRBJ2-1): GAGVSQSPSNKVTEKGKDVELRCDPISGHTALYWYRQSLGQGLEFLIYFQGNSAPDKSGLPSDRFSAERTGGSVSTLTIQRTQQEDSAVYLCASSIPSEQFFGPGTRLTVL.

The chain uses TRBV12-3 or TRBV12-4 and TRBJ2-3; D may be TRBD1 (5 bases). The CDR3 is 13 residues long. V was clipped by 6 bases and J by 2 bases, with 9 bases between them. CDR3 protein: CASRGQPTDTQYF. DNA for the CDR3: TGTGCCAGCAGAGGACAACCCACAGATACGCAGTATTTT.

The V call is TRBV20-1, the J call TRBJ2-2; D remains unclear. Germline V lookup: CDR1 DFQATT, CDR2 SNEGSKA (reference sequence). This CDR3 is 16 amino acids long. Trimming stripped 0 bases from V and 3 bases from J, with 14 bases between. The DNA for the CDR3 is TGCAGTGCTAGAGAGAGTAGCTTGTCTTACACCGGGGAGCTGTTTTTT. It encodes CSARESSLSYTGELFF.

Note on this clonotype: One base away lies a much larger clone, so this may be a sequencing read error. The J gene is TRBJ1-1, the V gene TRBV28; TRBD1 matches at 10 bases. Per the germline V gene, CDR1 is MDHEN and CDR2 is SYDVKM. J was trimmed by 7 bases and V by 5 bases; bases with no gene match: 7. The CDR3 is 14 amino acids. This chain's CDR3 is CASSVRQGAGEAFF. CDR3 in DNA: TGTGCCAGCAGTGTCCGACAGGGGGCCGGTGAAGCTTTCTTT.

This clonotype occurred many times. V is TRBV12-3 or TRBV12-4 and J is TRBJ2-3; TRBD1 or TRBD2 may be the D gene (5 bases each). Trimming pared 3 bases from V and 5 bases from J, leaving 9 bases between. This CDR3 contains 13 residues. CDR3 bases: TGTGCCAGCAGTTTGAGGGGTATAGATACGCAGTATTTT. Translating gives CASSLRGIDTQYF.

This clonotype has only a few counts. J is TRBJ1-5 and V is TRBV27; D uncertain. V dropped 5 bases and J dropped 0 bases, with 8 bases sitting between them. Germline values: CDR1 MNHEY, CDR2 SMNVEV (reference sequence). The CDR3 consists of 14 residues. The CDR3 nucleotides read TGTGCCAGCAGTCCCTTTAATAGCAATCAGCCCCAGCATTTT. Translated, it gives CASSPFNSNQPQHF.

This clonotype was found many times. V is TRBV7-9 and J is TRBJ2-7; D gene uncertain. Germline V lookup: CDR1 SEHNR, CDR2 FQNEAQ (reference sequence). The ends were cut back, 5 bases at V and 4 bases at J, with 15 bases in the middle. The CDR3 loop spans 14 amino acids. The CDR3 loop reads CASSPVIRPYEQYF. The CDR3 DNA follows: TGTGCCAGCAGCCCAGTTATTCGTCCATACGAGCAGTACTTC. The full variable domain, in which reference TRBV7-9 and TRBJ2-7 provide the parts outside the CDR3, is DTGVSQNPRHKITKRGQNVTFRCDPISEHNRLYWYRQTLGQGPEFLTYFQNEAQLEKSRLLSDRFSAERPKGSFSTLEIQRTEQGDSAMYLCASSPVIRPYEQYFGPGTRLTVT.